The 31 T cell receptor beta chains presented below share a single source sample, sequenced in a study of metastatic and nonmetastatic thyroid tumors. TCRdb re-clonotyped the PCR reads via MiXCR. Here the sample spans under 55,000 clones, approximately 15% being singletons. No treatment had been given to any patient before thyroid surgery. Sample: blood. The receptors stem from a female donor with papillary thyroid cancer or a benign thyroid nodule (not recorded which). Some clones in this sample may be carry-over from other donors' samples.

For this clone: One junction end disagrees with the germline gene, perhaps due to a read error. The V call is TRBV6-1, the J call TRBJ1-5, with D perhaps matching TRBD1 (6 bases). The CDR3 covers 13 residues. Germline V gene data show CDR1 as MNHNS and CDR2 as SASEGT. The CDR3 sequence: CASPGGPGKPKHF. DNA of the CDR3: TGTGCCAGCCCGGGGGGGCCAGGCAAGCCCAAGCATTTT.

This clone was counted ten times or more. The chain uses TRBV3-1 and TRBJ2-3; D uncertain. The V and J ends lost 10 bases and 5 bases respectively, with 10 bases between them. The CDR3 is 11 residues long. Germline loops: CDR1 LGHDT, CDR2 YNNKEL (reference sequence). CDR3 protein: CATARLDTQYF. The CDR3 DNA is TGTGCCACCGCGCGGTTAGATACGCAGTATTTT.

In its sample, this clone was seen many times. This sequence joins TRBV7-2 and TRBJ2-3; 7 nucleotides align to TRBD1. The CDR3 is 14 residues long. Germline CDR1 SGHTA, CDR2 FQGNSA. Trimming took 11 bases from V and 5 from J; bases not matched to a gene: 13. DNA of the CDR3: TGTGCCTCCTCTTTGGGACAGAAAATAGATACGCAGTATTTT. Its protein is CASSLGQKIDTQYF.

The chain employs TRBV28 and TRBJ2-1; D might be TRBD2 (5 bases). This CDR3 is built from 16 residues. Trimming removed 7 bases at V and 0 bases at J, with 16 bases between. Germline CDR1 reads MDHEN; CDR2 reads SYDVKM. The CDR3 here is CASNIINGVSYNEQFF. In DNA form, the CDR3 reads TGTGCCAGCAACATAATAAACGGGGTCTCCTACAATGAGCAGTTCTTC.

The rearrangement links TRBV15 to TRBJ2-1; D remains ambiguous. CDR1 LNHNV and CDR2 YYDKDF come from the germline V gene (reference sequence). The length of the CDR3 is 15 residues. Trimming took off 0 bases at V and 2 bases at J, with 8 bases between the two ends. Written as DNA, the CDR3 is TGTGCCACCAGCAGAGAAGCCAGGACCTACAATGAGCAGTTCTTC. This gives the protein CATSREARTYNEQFF.

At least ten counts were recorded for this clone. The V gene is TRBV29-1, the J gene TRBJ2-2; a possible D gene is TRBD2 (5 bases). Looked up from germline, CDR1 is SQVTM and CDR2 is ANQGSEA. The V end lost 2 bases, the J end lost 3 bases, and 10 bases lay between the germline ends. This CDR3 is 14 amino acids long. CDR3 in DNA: TGCAGCGTTGAACGCAGCGGATACACCGGGGAGCTGTTTTTT. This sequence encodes CSVERSGYTGELFF.

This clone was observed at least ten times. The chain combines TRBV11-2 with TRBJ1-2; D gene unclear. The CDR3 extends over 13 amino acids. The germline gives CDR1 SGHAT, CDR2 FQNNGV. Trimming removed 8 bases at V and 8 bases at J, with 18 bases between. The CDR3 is CASSKTRRDGYTF. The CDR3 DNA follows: TGTGCCAGCTCTAAGACCCGCCGCGACGGCTACACCTTC.

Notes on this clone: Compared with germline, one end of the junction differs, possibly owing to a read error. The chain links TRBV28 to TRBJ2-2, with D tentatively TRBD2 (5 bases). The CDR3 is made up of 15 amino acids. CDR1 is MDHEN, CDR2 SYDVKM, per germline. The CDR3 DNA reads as TGTGCCAGCATTTTAGGGTCAGACTACACCGGTGAGCTGTTTTTT. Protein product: CASILGSDYTGELFF.

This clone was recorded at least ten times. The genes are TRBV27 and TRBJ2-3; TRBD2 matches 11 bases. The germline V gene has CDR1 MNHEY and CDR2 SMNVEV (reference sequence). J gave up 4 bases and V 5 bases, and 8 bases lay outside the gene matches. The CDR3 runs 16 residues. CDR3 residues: CASSPLAGGESDTQYF. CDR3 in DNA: TGTGCCAGCAGTCCCCTAGCGGGAGGTGAATCAGATACGCAGTATTTT.

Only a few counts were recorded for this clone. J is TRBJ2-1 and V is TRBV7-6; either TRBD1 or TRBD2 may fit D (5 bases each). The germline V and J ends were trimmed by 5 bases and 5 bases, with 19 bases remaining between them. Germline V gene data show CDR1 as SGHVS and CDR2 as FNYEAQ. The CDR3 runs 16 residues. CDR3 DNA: TGTGCCAGCAGCCCCGCCGTGCAGGGACGGAACAATGAGCAGTTCTTC. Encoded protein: CASSPAVQGRNNEQFF.

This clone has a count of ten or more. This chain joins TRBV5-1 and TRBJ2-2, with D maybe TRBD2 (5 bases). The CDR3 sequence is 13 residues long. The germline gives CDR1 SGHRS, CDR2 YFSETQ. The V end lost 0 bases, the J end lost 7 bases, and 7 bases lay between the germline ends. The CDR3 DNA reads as TGCGCCAGCAGCTTGGGGAGCGGCGGGGAGCTGTTTTTT. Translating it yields CASSLGSGGELFF. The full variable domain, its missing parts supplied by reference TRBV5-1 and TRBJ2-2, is KAGVTQTPRYLIKTRGQQVTLSCSPISGHRSVSWYQQTPGQGLQFLFEYFSETQRNKGNFPGRFSGRQFSNSRSEMNVSTLELGDSALYLCASSLGSGGELFFGEGSRLTVL.

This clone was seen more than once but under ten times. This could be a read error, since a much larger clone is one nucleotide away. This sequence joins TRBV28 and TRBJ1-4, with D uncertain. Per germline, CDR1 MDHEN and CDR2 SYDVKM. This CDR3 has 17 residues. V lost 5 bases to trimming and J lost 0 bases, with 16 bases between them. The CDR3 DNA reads TGTGCCAGCAGTCTTGACGGGATTGTTCCAACTAATGAAAAACTGTTTTTT. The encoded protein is CASSLDGIVPTNEKLFF.

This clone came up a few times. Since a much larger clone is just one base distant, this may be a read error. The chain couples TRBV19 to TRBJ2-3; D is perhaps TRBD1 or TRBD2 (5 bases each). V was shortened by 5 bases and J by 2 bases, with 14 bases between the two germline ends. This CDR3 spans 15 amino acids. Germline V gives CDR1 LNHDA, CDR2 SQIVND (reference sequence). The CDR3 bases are TGTGCCAGTAGTTACCAAGGGACCCCCACAGATACGCAGTATTTT. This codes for CASSYQGTPTDTQYF.

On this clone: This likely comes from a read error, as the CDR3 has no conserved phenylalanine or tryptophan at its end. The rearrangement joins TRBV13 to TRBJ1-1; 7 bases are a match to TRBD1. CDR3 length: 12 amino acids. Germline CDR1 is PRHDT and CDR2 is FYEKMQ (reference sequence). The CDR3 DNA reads TGTGCCACCTCGACAGGGCGAACTGGAGCTTTCCTT. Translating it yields CATSTGRTGAFL.

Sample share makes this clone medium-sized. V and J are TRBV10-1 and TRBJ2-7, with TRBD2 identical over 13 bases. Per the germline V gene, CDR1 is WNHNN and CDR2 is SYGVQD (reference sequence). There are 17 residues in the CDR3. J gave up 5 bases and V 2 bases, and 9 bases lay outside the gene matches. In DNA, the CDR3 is TGCGCCAGCAGTGAGAGACTACTAGCGGGAGGGCCCCACGAGCAGTACTTC. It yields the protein CASSERLLAGGPHEQYF.

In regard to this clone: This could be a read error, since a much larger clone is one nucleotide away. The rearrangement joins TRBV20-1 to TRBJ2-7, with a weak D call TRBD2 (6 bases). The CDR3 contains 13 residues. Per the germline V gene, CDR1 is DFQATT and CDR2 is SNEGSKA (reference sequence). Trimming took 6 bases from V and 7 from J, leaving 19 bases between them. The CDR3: CSAWPNGRGEQYF. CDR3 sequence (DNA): TGCAGTGCCTGGCCCAACGGGAGAGGGGAGCAGTACTTC.

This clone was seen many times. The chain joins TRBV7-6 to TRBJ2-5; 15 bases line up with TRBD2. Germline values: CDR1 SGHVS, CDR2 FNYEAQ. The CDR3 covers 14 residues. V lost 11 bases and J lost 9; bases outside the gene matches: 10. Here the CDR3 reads CASGLAGGKRAQYF. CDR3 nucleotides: TGTGCCTCGGGACTAGCGGGAGGCAAGAGGGCCCAGTACTTC.

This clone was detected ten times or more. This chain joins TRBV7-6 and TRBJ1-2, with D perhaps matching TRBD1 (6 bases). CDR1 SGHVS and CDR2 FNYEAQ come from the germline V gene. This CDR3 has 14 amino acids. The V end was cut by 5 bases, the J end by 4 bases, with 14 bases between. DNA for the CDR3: TGTGCCAGCAGCCCATCGAAGGACAGCTATGGCTACACCTTC. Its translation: CASSPSKDSYGYTF.

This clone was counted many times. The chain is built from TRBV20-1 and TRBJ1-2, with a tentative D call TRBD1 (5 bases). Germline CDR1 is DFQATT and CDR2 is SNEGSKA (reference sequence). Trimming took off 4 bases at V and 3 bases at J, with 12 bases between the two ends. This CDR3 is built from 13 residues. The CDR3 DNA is TGCAGTGCTAATTCCAGGGATCACTATGGCTACACCTTC. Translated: CSANSRDHYGYTF.

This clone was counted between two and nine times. This CDR3 is CASSAAGQCFTDTQYF. The CDR3 DNA is TGTGCCAGCAGTGCAGCGGGACAGTGTTTTACAGATACGCAGTATTTT. The rearrangement joins TRBV6-1 to TRBJ2-3; D possibly matches TRBD1 or TRBD2 (7 bases each). The CDR3 spans 16 residues. Germline assignment: CDR1 MNHNS and CDR2 SASEGT. V gave up 4 bases and J gave up 3 bases, with 17 bases separating them.

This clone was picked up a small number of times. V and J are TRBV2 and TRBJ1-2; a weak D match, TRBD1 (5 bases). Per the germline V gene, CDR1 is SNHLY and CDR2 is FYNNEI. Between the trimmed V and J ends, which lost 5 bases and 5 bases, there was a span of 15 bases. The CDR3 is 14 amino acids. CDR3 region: CASSIWRRGYGYTF. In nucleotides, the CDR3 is TGTGCCAGCAGTATCTGGAGACGGGGGTATGGCTACACCTTC.

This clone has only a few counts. The chain's CDR3 is CASSSYTIGGTVEQFF. The DNA of the CDR3 is TGTGCCAGCAGTTCCTATACTATAGGTGGGACCGTTGAGCAGTTCTTC. V is TRBV12-3 or TRBV12-4 and J is TRBJ2-1; D is possibly TRBD1 or TRBD2 (5 bases each). V gave up 4 bases and J gave up 9 bases, with 22 bases separating them. The CDR3 spans 16 residues.

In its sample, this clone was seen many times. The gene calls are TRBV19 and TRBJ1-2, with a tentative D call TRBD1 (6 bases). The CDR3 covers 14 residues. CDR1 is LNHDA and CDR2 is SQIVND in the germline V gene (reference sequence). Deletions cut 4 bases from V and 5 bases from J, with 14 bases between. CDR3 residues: CASSKGGLLYGYTF. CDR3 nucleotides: TGTGCCAGTAGTAAAGGGGGACTGCTATATGGCTACACCTTC. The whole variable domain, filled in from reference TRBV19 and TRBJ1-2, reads DGGITQSPKYLFRKEGQNVTLSCEQNLNHDAMYWYRQDPGQGLRLIYYSQIVNDFQKGDIAEGYSVSREKKESFPLTVTSAQKNPTAFYLCASSKGGLLYGYTFGSGTRLTVV.

The CDR3: CASSHPIAADEQFF. The CDR3 nucleotides read TGTGCCAGCAGCCACCCAATAGCGGCTGATGAGCAGTTCTTC. The chain recombines TRBV3-1 with TRBJ2-1, with TRBD2 as a possible D gene (6 bases). The germline V and J ends were trimmed by 3 bases and 8 bases, with 14 bases remaining between them. CDR3 size: 14 residues. Looked up from germline, CDR1 is LGHDT and CDR2 is YNNKEL (reference sequence).

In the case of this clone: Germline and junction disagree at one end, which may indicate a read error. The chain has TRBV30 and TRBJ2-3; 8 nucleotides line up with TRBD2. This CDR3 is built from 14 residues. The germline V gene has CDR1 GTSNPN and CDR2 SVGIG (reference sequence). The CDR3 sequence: CAWGTRAVTDTQCF. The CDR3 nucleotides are TGTGCCTGGGGGACTAGAGCGGTCACAGATACGCAGTGTTTT.

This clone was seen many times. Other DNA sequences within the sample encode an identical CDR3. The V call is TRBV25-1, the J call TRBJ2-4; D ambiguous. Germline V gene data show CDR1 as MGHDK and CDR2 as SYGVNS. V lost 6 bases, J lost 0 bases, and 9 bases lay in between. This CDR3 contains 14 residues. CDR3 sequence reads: CASSPREAKNIQYF. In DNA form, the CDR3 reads TGTGCCAGCAGCCCCAGAGAAGCCAAAAACATTCAGTACTTC. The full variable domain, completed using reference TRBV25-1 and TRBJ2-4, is EADIYQTPRYLVIGTGKKITLECSQTMGHDKMYWYQQDPGMELHLIHYSYGVNSTEKGDLSSESTVSRIRTEHFPLTLESARPSHTSQYLCASSPREAKNIQYFGAGTRLSVL.

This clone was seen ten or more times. The CDR3 protein is CASSPGITSGNTIYF. The CDR3 nucleotides read TGTGCCAGCAGCCCGGGGATTACCTCTGGAAACACCATATATTTT. The rearrangement joins TRBV7-8 to TRBJ1-3, with no clear D. Trimming shortened V by 5 bases and J by 0 bases, and 11 bases separated the two germline ends. This CDR3 comprises 15 residues. Germline assignment: CDR1 SGHVS and CDR2 FQNEAQ.

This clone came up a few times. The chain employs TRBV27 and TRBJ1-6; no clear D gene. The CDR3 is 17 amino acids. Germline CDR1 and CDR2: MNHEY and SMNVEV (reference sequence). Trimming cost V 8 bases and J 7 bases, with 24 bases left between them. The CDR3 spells CASRQRSHGEVNSPLHF. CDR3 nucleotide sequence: TGTGCCAGCCGGCAGCGCTCACATGGGGAAGTAAATTCACCCCTCCACTTT.

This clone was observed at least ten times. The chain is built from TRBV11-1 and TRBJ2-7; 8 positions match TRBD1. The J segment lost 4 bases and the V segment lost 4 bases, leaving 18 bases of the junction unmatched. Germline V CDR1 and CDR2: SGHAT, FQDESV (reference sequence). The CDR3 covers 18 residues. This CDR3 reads CASSSLKQGANRGYEQYF. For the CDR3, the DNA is TGTGCCAGCAGCTCCCTAAAGCAGGGGGCGAATAGGGGTTACGAGCAGTACTTC.

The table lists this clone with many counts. CDR3 amino acids: CSAWTGGNTGELFF. CDR3 nucleotides: TGCAGTGCCTGGACAGGGGGAAACACCGGGGAGCTGTTTTTT. V usage is TRBV20-1 and J usage is TRBJ2-2, with TRBD1 identical over 10 bases. After removal of 6 bases from V and 2 bases from J, the junction contained 3 bases not matched to a gene. Germline CDR1 and CDR2: DFQATT and SNEGSKA (reference sequence). CDR3 length: 14 residues.

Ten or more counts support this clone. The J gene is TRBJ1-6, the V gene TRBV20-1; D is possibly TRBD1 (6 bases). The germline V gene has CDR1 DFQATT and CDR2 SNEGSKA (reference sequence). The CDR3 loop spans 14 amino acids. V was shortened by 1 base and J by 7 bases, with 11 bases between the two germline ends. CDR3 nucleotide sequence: TGCAGTGCTAGAGGGGCAGGGGAAAATTCACCCCTCCACTTT. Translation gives CSARGAGENSPLHF.